The 3 T cell receptor beta chains below were found in one sample sequenced in a study of blood T cell repertoires in COVID-19. Sequencing was performed with immunoSEQ multiplex PCR; in TCRdb, only in-frame clones are kept and a portion is missing. This table has some 74,000 clones, around 86% appearing once. The source material was peripheral blood. The receptors come from a man aged 50 to 59 with active COVID-19.

This chain connects TRBV19 to TRBJ2-3, with TRBD1 as a possible D gene (5 bases). CDR1 is LNHDA, CDR2 SQIVND, per germline (reference sequence). Trimming took off 6 bases at V and 0 bases at J, with 10 bases between the two ends. This CDR3 contains 14 residues. The CDR3: CASRRQPSTDTQYF. CDR3 coding DNA: TGTGCCAGTAGGAGACAGCCTAGCACAGATACGCAGTATTTT.

This chain connects TRBV6-2 or TRBV6-3 to TRBJ2-5, with 7 bases that match TRBD2. J was trimmed by 2 bases and V by 4 bases; bases with no gene match: 1. Germline lookup yields CDR1 MNHEY and CDR2 SVGEGT. This CDR3 is 13 amino acids long. The CDR3 coding sequence is TGTGCCAGCAGTTTGGGACTACAAGAGACCCAGTACTTC. It encodes CASSLGLQETQYF.

The chain couples TRBV28 to TRBJ2-5; a weak D match, TRBD1 (6 bases). Trimming cost V 7 bases and J 2 bases, with 11 bases left between them. Germline loops: CDR1 MDHEN, CDR2 SYDVKM. The CDR3 covers 13 residues. The DNA for the CDR3 is TGTGCCAGCACCCGGGACAATCAAGAGACCCAGTACTTC. This codes for CASTRDNQETQYF.